Below are 31 T cell receptor beta chains sequenced from a single sample in a study of breast tumors, draining lymph nodes, adjacent tissues. Samples came from axillary lymph nodes draining the breast cancer. Each CDR3 protein gets one entry after TCRdb re-called the multiplex PCR reads with MiXCR. Among 150,000 to 250,000 distinct CDR3 sequences listed, approximately 33% were seen once. Specimen: axillary lymph node tissue. These TCRs come from a female donor with breast cancer. Some clones in this sample may be carry-over from other donors' samples.

This clonotype was seen a single time. The chain is built from TRBV5-1 and TRBJ1-6, with 7 positions matching TRBD1. The germline CDR1 and CDR2 sequences are SGHRS and YFSETQ. The CDR3 runs to 11 residues. J lost 12 bases, V lost 4 bases, and 1 base had no gene match. The CDR3 protein is CASSPGGPLHF. CDR3 sequence (DNA): TGCGCCAGCAGCCCAGGGGGACCCCTCCACTTT.

This clonotype has at least ten counts. This rearrangement joins TRBV16 to TRBJ1-2, with 9 positions matching TRBD1. Germline trimming cut 6 bases from V and 6 bases from J; bases unmatched to any gene: 14. The germline CDR1 and CDR2 sequences are KGHSY and FQNENV. The CDR3 contains 16 residues. The CDR3 DNA reads as TGTGCCAGCAGTCCCCCCGGGACAGGGAGTGTGAATGGCTACACCTTC. Translation gives CASSPPGTGSVNGYTF.

This clonotype was counted at least ten times. V and J are TRBV12-3 or TRBV12-4 and TRBJ1-3; no reliable D call. The CDR3 runs 14 residues. V lost 3 bases, J lost 0 bases, and 6 bases lay in between. The CDR3 region has the DNA TGTGCCAGCAGTTTTCGGTTCTCTGGAAACACCATATATTTT. This gives the protein CASSFRFSGNTIYF.

This clonotype was found many times. The rearrangement links TRBV2 to TRBJ2-3; 11 nucleotides line up with TRBD2. Germline CDR1 is SNHLY and CDR2 is FYNNEI. The trim removed 3 bases at V and 2 bases at J, leaving 4 bases unmatched. This CDR3 contains 16 residues. The CDR3 nucleotides are TGTGCCAGCAGTGACTGGACTAGCGGGCTCACAGATACGCAGTATTTT. This encodes CASSDWTSGLTDTQYF.

This clonotype was seen repeatedly, ten times or more. The chain couples TRBV20-1 to TRBJ2-5; the D is unclear. CDR3 length equals 11 residues. Germline V gene data show CDR1 as DFQATT and CDR2 as SNEGSKA (reference sequence). V lost 5 bases and J lost 0, with 4 bases in between. The CDR3 sequence is CSAQHQETQYF. DNA for the CDR3: TGCAGTGCTCAACACCAAGAGACCCAGTACTTC.

This clonotype was found a few times. The J gene is TRBJ2-1, the V gene TRBV27; 8 bases match TRBD1. This CDR3 comprises 15 residues. Germline V gives CDR1 MNHEY, CDR2 SMNVEV (reference sequence). Trimming at V came to 6 bases and at J to 7 bases, leaving 11 bases not matched to a gene. This CDR3 is CASRPPSGTGNEQFF. CDR3 DNA sequence: TGTGCCAGCAGACCACCCTCCGGGACAGGTAATGAGCAGTTCTTC.

CDR3 DNA: TGCAGTGCTAGAGCAGAGGGGTGGGATACGCAGTATTTT. This gives the protein CSARAEGWDTQYF. The chain links TRBV20-1 to TRBJ2-3; D might be TRBD1 or TRBD2, each matching 5 bases. Germline CDR1 is DFQATT and CDR2 is SNEGSKA (reference sequence). The V end lost 1 base, the J end lost 6 bases, and 11 bases lay between the germline ends. The CDR3 runs 13 residues.

This clonotype was seen only a few times. The chain combines TRBV6-2 or TRBV6-3 with TRBJ2-1; TRBD2 matches 13 bases. The CDR3 consists of 14 residues. Germline values: CDR1 MNHEY, CDR2 SVGEGT. V lost 7 bases, J lost 10 bases, and 7 bases stayed unmatched. CDR3 in DNA: TGTGCCAGCACCCAACAGACTAGCGGGAGGGAGCAGTTCTTC. It is translated as CASTQQTSGREQFF.

The CDR3 here is CSARPDYNEQFF. The DNA for the CDR3 is TGCAGTGCTAGGCCCGACTATAATGAGCAGTTCTTC. The chain uses TRBV20-1 and TRBJ2-1; tentative D call: TRBD2 (5 bases). Germline V lookup: CDR1 DFQATT, CDR2 SNEGSKA (reference sequence). Between the trimmed V and J ends, which lost 3 bases and 7 bases, there was a span of 10 bases. The CDR3 spans 12 residues.

This clonotype was counted at least ten times. The chain links TRBV24-1 to TRBJ2-5; the match to TRBD1 covers 8 bases. Germline V gives CDR1 KGHDR, CDR2 SFDVKD. V trimming: 4 bases; J trimming: 4 bases; junction bases outside the gene matches: 4. The CDR3 spans 14 residues. The CDR3 sequence is CATSDPTGVETQYF. CDR3 coding DNA: TGTGCCACCAGTGACCCGACAGGGGTAGAGACCCAGTACTTC.

Worth noting for this clonotype: Mismatch with germline at one junction end may stem from a read error. The rearrangement links TRBV7-9 to TRBJ2-5; a possible D gene is TRBD1 (5 bases). This CDR3 spans 16 amino acids. Per the germline V gene, CDR1 is SEHNR and CDR2 is FQNEAQ (reference sequence). CDR3 residues: CASSSPLTGQQETQHF. DNA of the CDR3: TGTGCCAGCAGCAGTCCCCTGACCGGACAACAAGAGACCCAGCACTTC.

This clonotype was counted many times. The rearrangement links TRBV2 to TRBJ1-4; no firm D call. The V and J ends lost 7 bases and 0 bases respectively, with 9 bases between them. The CDR3 covers 14 residues. Germline V CDR1 and CDR2: SNHLY, FYNNEI. In DNA, the CDR3 is TGTGCCAGCACAATAAGGCCAACTAATGAAAAACTGTTTTTT. It specifies CASTIRPTNEKLFF.

This clonotype was recorded many times. The chain combines TRBV10-3 with TRBJ2-7; 8 bases align to TRBD1. With 10 bases clipped from V and 2 bases from J, the junction kept 4 bases outside the gene matches. CDR1 and CDR2 (germline): ENHRY, SYGVKD. The CDR3 consists of 12 residues. The CDR3 nucleotides read TGTGCCAACGGACAGGGAACCTACGAGCAGTACTTC. Amino acids: CANGQGTYEQYF.

The chain carries TRBV20-1 and TRBJ1-1; D is possibly TRBD1 (6 bases). V was cut by 2 bases and J by 4 bases, with 14 bases left in between. The CDR3 covers 14 residues. Per germline, CDR1 DFQATT and CDR2 SNEGSKA (reference sequence). The DNA of the CDR3 is TGCAGTGCTAGAAGGGGAGGGGGGGGCACTGAAGCTTTCTTT. The encoded protein is CSARRGGGGTEAFF.

This clonotype was observed at least ten times. DNA of the CDR3: TGTGCCAGCAGCAACCCCCAGCGGAGCACAGATACGCAGTATTTT. The encoded protein is CASSNPQRSTDTQYF. The V and J genes are TRBV7-9 and TRBJ2-3; tentative D call: TRBD2 (5 bases). The CDR3 has 15 residues. V gave up 5 bases and J gave up 0 bases, with 12 bases separating them. Germline loops: CDR1 SEHNR, CDR2 FQNEAQ (reference sequence).

The chain links TRBV24-1 to TRBJ1-4, with D perhaps matching TRBD1 (5 bases). Trimming left V 10 bases short and J 5 bases short, with 16 bases between. The CDR3 runs 14 residues. Germline V gene lookup returns CDR1 KGHDR and CDR2 SFDVKD. CDR3 residues: CATILDSPNEKLFF. The DNA for the CDR3 is TGTGCCACTATCCTAGACAGTCCCAATGAAAAACTGTTTTTT.

In this sample, this clonotype turned up many times. The rearrangement joins TRBV29-1 to TRBJ2-3; 10 bases align to TRBD2. CDR3 size: 17 residues. With 5 bases clipped from V and 0 bases from J, the junction kept 11 bases outside the gene matches. Germline V gene lookup returns CDR1 SQVTM and CDR2 ANQGSEA. The CDR3 sequence: CSVRRLAGVGSTDTQYF. Here the CDR3 DNA reads TGCAGCGTTCGTAGGCTAGCGGGAGTAGGTAGCACAGATACGCAGTATTTT.

This clonotype was recorded at least ten times. The chain couples TRBV5-8 to TRBJ2-6; D not certain. This CDR3 has 16 residues. Trimming removed 0 bases at V and 0 bases at J, with 7 bases between. The germline V gene has CDR1 SGHTS and CDR2 YDEGEE. CDR3 in amino acids: CASSLDGYSGANVLTF. For the CDR3, the DNA is TGTGCCAGCAGCTTGGACGGCTACTCTGGGGCCAACGTCCTGACTTTC.

This clonotype was detected ten times or more. CDR3 amino acids: CASSPNRRYGYTF. CDR3 in DNA: TGTGCCAGCAGTCCCAATAGGAGATATGGCTACACCTTC. The chain recombines TRBV12-3 or TRBV12-4 with TRBJ1-2; no firm D call. Deletions cut 5 bases from V and 5 bases from J, with 12 bases between. This CDR3 is built from 13 residues.

With regard to this clonotype: It may be a read error: a sequence one base away is much more abundant. The chain links TRBV20-1 to TRBJ2-7; D remains ambiguous. V was trimmed by 5 bases and J by 6 bases, leaving 20 bases between them. Looked up from germline, CDR1 is DFQATT and CDR2 is SNEGSKA (reference sequence). The CDR3 is made up of 14 amino acids. In nucleotides, the CDR3 is TGCAGTGCTCAACTCGGGTGGGCGGCTACCGAGCAGTACTTC. Its translation: CSAQLGWAATEQYF.

In its sample, this clonotype was seen many times. The chain recombines TRBV7-2 with TRBJ1-6, with TRBD1 as a possible D gene (5 bases). In germline, CDR1 is SGHTA, CDR2 FQGNSA. CDR3 length equals 17 residues. Trimming cost V 1 base and J 8 bases, with 18 bases left between them. In DNA form, the CDR3 reads TGTGCCAGCAGCTTAGACCCTTGGGGCAGATCCTATTCACCCCTCCACTTT. Translated, it gives CASSLDPWGRSYSPLHF.

With regard to this clonotype: This sequence may be a read error, since a much larger clone differs from it by one base. The V and J genes are TRBV19 and TRBJ1-5, with TRBD1 matching over 7 bases. Germline V gene lookup returns CDR1 LNHDA and CDR2 SQIVND (reference sequence). The CDR3 sequence is 18 residues long. CDR3 nucleotides: TGTGCCAGTAGTATTAGAAGGGACAGCTCCCAGAGTGGACAGCCCCCGCATTTT. It yields the protein CASSIRRDSSQSGQPPHF.

This sequence joins TRBV6-6 and TRBJ1-1; the D gene is possibly TRBD1 (5 bases). Germline lookup yields CDR1 MNHNY and CDR2 SVGAGI (reference sequence). CDR3 length equals 11 residues. The V and J ends lost 4 bases and 5 bases respectively, with 5 bases between them. In DNA form, the CDR3 reads TGTGCCAGCAGTTGGGGGACTGAAGCTTTCTTT. Amino acids: CASSWGTEAFF.

This clonotype was observed many times. The chain links TRBV7-9 to TRBJ2-1; D call uncertain. The CDR3 has 13 residues. Trimming cost V 6 bases and J 0 bases, with 6 bases left between them. Germline assignment: CDR1 SEHNR and CDR2 FQNEAQ (reference sequence). CDR3 residues: CASSTASYNEQFF. The CDR3 DNA follows: TGTGCCAGCAGTACGGCCTCCTACAATGAGCAGTTCTTC.

V and J are TRBV5-6 and TRBJ2-2; D possibly corresponds to TRBD2 (5 bases). Germline lookup yields CDR1 SGHDT and CDR2 YYEEEE. V lost 3 bases to trimming and J lost 4 bases, with 10 bases between them. The CDR3 is made up of 14 amino acids. The chain's CDR3 is CASSSGDTTGELFF. The CDR3 DNA reads TGTGCCAGCAGCTCCGGGGATACCACCGGGGAGCTGTTTTTT.

The rearrangement joins TRBV19 to TRBJ1-1, with D uncertain. There are 12 residues in the CDR3. CDR1 is LNHDA, CDR2 SQIVND, per germline (reference sequence). V was shortened by 5 bases and J by 1 base, with 5 bases between the two germline ends. The CDR3 here is CASSPGNTEAFF. CDR3 DNA sequence: TGTGCCAGTAGTCCGGGGAACACTGAAGCTTTCTTT. Together with reference TRBV19 and TRBJ1-1, the CDR3 gives the full variable domain: DGGITQSPKYLFRKEGQNVTLSCEQNLNHDAMYWYRQDPGQGLRLIYYSQIVNDFQKGDIAEGYSVSREKKESFPLTVTSAQKNPTAFYLCASSPGNTEAFFGQGTRLTVV.

This clonotype was counted at least ten times. J is TRBJ2-2 and V is TRBV5-4, with 8 bases aligning to TRBD2. Germline CDR1 and CDR2: SGHNT and YYREEE (reference sequence). The V segment lost 1 base and the J segment 6 bases; nucleotides outside the gene matches: 14. This CDR3 comprises 18 residues. The CDR3 is CASSLWHGGVPSAGELFF. In DNA, the CDR3 is TGTGCCAGCAGCTTGTGGCACGGGGGGGTCCCGTCCGCCGGGGAGCTGTTTTTT.

The rearrangement links TRBV7-3 to TRBJ2-3; D is possibly TRBD1 (6 bases). V was clipped by 1 base and J by 2 bases, with 16 bases between them. CDR1 and CDR2 (germline): SGHTA, FQGTGA. The CDR3 spans 17 residues. Here the CDR3 reads CASSLRLGTQYTDTQYF. DNA of the CDR3: TGTGCCAGCAGCTTAAGACTTGGGACACAGTACACAGATACGCAGTATTTT.

The chain recombines TRBV20-1 with TRBJ1-1; no reliable D call. V was trimmed by 0 bases and J by 4 bases, leaving 3 bases between them. This CDR3 comprises 11 residues. CDR1 is DFQATT and CDR2 is SNEGSKA in the germline V gene (reference sequence). In DNA, the CDR3 is TGCAGTGCTAGAGATCCCACTGAAGCTTTCTTT. It encodes CSARDPTEAFF.

This clonotype was detected a few times. The chain carries TRBV18 and TRBJ2-3; TRBD1 might be the D (6 bases). V shed 2 bases and J shed 6 bases, with 12 bases lying between them. Germline-derived CDR1 and CDR2 are KGHSH and LQKENI. The CDR3 contains 14 residues. Written as DNA, the CDR3 is TGTGCCAGCTCACCAGTGGGACAACAGGATACGCAGTATTTT. Protein sequence: CASSPVGQQDTQYF.

This clonotype was counted only a few times. Germline and junction disagree at one end, which may indicate a read error. The V call is TRBV20-1, the J call TRBJ2-7, with D hard to call. The germline V gene has CDR1 DFQATT and CDR2 SNEGSKA (reference sequence). The CDR3 loop spans 14 amino acids. CDR3 coding DNA: TGCAGTGCCTCCCCGACACCAAGCTCCTCCGAGCAGTACTTC. Translation: CSASPTPSSSEQYF.